Below, 22 T cell receptor beta chains from the same sample are listed, as sequenced in a study of T cell repertoires in cytomegalovirus infection (dated by TCRdb to between 2018 and 2021). The treatment or condition label, read with the paper, signifies: in vitro stimulation with specific CMV peptide epitopes to enrich CMV-specific T cells. For these TCRs, the target antigens are not known. Instrument used: Illumina HiSeq 1500. Clones were called with MiXCR by TCRdb after fastp trimmed the public reads at Q25, and only in-frame beta chains were retained. Rows merge per CDR3 protein into single entries with the most common DNA and genes. This sample is represented by just under 500,000 distinct CDR3 sequences; around 35% of them were singletons. Roughly a sixth of the sample is held by the ten biggest clonotypes. Sequencing was performed on cultured PBMCs, taken from culture after CMV antigen stimulation. These receptors originate from a human donor in good health (CMV status not recorded). Some clones in this sample may be carry-over from other donors' samples.

This chain connects TRBV27 to TRBJ1-4, with D unclear. Between the trimmed V and J ends, which lost 10 bases and 4 bases, there was a span of 25 bases. This CDR3 has 17 residues. Germline V lookup: CDR1 MNHEY, CDR2 SMNVEV (reference sequence). The chain's CDR3 is CATIGTQVDGLNEKLFF. CDR3 DNA sequence: TGTGCCACTATCGGAACTCAGGTGGACGGCCTTAATGAAAAACTGTTTTTT.

This clonotype was seen ten or more times. The chain is built from TRBV4-1 and TRBJ1-5; the D gene is possibly TRBD1 (6 bases). Per germline, CDR1 MGHRA and CDR2 YSYEKL. Trimming removed 4 bases from V and 1 base from J, with 14 bases in between. CDR3 size: 16 residues. CDR3 DNA sequence: TGCGCCAGCAGCCTAAGTTGGGGGCTGAGCAATCAGCCCCAGCATTTT. Translating it yields CASSLSWGLSNQPQHF.

The chain recombines TRBV6-2 or TRBV6-3 with TRBJ1-1; D perhaps matches TRBD1 (5 bases). The germline V gene has CDR1 MNHEY and CDR2 SVGEGT. Between the trimmed V and J ends, which lost 2 bases and 0 bases, there was a span of 7 bases. The CDR3 loop spans 14 amino acids. The DNA for the CDR3 is TGTGCCAGCAGTTACAACAGGTTGAACACTGAAGCTTTCTTT. Encoded protein: CASSYNRLNTEAFF.

Only a few counts were recorded for this clonotype. The CDR3 coding sequence is TGCGCCAGCAGCCACCTTAGCGGGAGGGGTGCGGGGCAGTTCTTC. Its translation is CASSHLSGRGAGQFF. This chain links TRBV4-1 with TRBJ2-1; 11 nucleotides align to TRBD2. The CDR3 is made up of 15 amino acids. V was clipped by 3 bases and J by 12 bases; unmatched bases: 10. CDR1 is MGHRA, CDR2 YSYEKL, per germline.

This sequence joins TRBV7-9 and TRBJ2-2; D possibly corresponds to TRBD2 (5 bases). V dropped 8 bases and J dropped 8 bases, with 21 bases sitting between them. In germline, CDR1 is SEHNR, CDR2 FQNEAQ (reference sequence). This CDR3 region has 15 residues. The CDR3 protein is CASASRHFLPGELFF. Here the CDR3 DNA reads TGTGCCAGCGCTAGCCGACATTTCCTTCCAGGGGAGCTGTTTTTT.

CDR3 DNA: TGTGCCAGCAGTTTTGCGGGAGGGTACCAAGAGACCCAGTACTTC. Its translation is CASSFAGGYQETQYF. The rearrangement uses TRBV27 and TRBJ2-5, with TRBD2 identical over 9 bases. The CDR3 runs to 15 residues. Trimming took 3 bases from V and 0 from J; bases not matched to a gene: 2. From germline, CDR1 is MNHEY and CDR2 SMNVEV (reference sequence).

This chain links TRBV28 with TRBJ2-7; 9 nucleotides align to TRBD2. This CDR3 comprises 15 residues. Germline-derived CDR1 and CDR2 are MDHEN and SYDVKM. J gave up 6 bases and V 2 bases, and 8 bases lay outside the gene matches. DNA for the CDR3: TGTGCCAGCAGTTTAATAGCGGGAGAATTAACCGAGCAGTACTTC. Translating gives CASSLIAGELTEQYF.

The table lists this clonotype with a few counts. J is TRBJ2-7 and V is TRBV6-2 or TRBV6-3; D is unclear. V lost 2 bases, J lost 0 bases, and 5 bases lay in between. CDR3 length: 13 amino acids. Germline CDR1 and CDR2: MNHEY and SVGEGT. This chain's CDR3 is CASSYRSSYEQYV. The CDR3 DNA reads TGTGCCAGCAGTTACCGGAGCTCCTACGAGCAGTACGTC.

The chain joins TRBV27 to TRBJ2-1; TRBD2 aligns across 8 bases. CDR1 is MNHEY and CDR2 is SMNVEV in the germline V gene (reference sequence). J lost 5 bases, V lost 5 bases, and 14 bases had no gene match. The CDR3 covers 17 residues. Here the CDR3 reads CASSPSLSGRVNNEQFF. CDR3 nucleotides: TGTGCCAGCAGTCCGTCCCTCTCCGGGAGGGTAAACAATGAGCAGTTCTTC.

The V gene is TRBV27, the J gene TRBJ2-2; tentatively, D is TRBD1 or TRBD2 (6 bases each). Trimming pared 5 bases from V and 4 bases from J, leaving 20 bases between. This CDR3 is 17 amino acids long. The germline V gene encodes CDR1 MNHEY and CDR2 SMNVEV (reference sequence). The chain's CDR3 is CASSAGTRRLTTGELFF. The CDR3 DNA is TGTGCCAGCAGTGCGGGGACACGTCGGCTGACCACCGGGGAGCTGTTTTTT.

This clonotype was found many times. The rearrangement uses TRBV10-2 and TRBJ2-5, with D tentatively TRBD2 (6 bases). V was trimmed by 5 bases and J by 3 bases, leaving 10 bases between them. CDR1 and CDR2 (germline): WSHSY, SAAADI. The CDR3 consists of 13 residues. This chain's CDR3 is CASSPTSEETQYF. CDR3 DNA sequence: TGCGCCAGCAGTCCGACTAGTGAAGAGACCCAGTACTTC.

This clonotype was detected a few times. This chain uses TRBV4-2 with TRBJ1-2, with 10 positions matching TRBD1. With 1 base clipped from V and 13 bases from J, the junction kept 12 bases outside the gene matches. This CDR3 comprises 15 residues. Germline CDR1 and CDR2: LGHNA and YNFKEQ. The CDR3 here is CASSQGQGAVIGLTF. The CDR3 DNA reads TGTGCCAGCAGCCAAGGACAGGGGGCGGTTATTGGTCTCACCTTC.

This chain connects TRBV27 to TRBJ2-3; maybe TRBD2 (5 bases). Deletions cut 2 bases from V and 4 bases from J, with 19 bases between. CDR1 MNHEY and CDR2 SMNVEV come from the germline V gene (reference sequence). CDR3 size: 17 residues. DNA for the CDR3: TGTGCCAGCAGTTTACTCCGGGGTCTAGCTGATTCAGATACGCAGTATTTT. Translating it yields CASSLLRGLADSDTQYF.

This chain connects TRBV4-3 to TRBJ2-3, with 7 positions matching TRBD2. The germline V gene encodes CDR1 LGHNA and CDR2 YSLEER. The CDR3 sequence is 14 residues long. The V segment lost 4 bases and the J segment 4 bases; nucleotides outside the gene matches: 5. CDR3 coding DNA: TGCGCCAGCAGCCCCCGAGGGAGGGCAGATACGCAGTATTTT. This gives the protein CASSPRGRADTQYF.

The chain is built from TRBV19 and TRBJ2-1, with TRBD2 as a possible D gene (5 bases). This CDR3 is built from 17 residues. V lost 3 bases and J lost 1, with 16 bases in between. Germline V gene lookup returns CDR1 LNHDA and CDR2 SQIVND (reference sequence). This chain's CDR3 is CASSIRSGIGSYNEQFF. CDR3 coding DNA: TGTGCCAGTAGTATCAGGTCCGGGATCGGTTCCTACAATGAGCAGTTCTTC.

This clonotype was seen more than once but under ten times. The V call is TRBV20-1, the J call TRBJ2-1, with 9 bases lining up with TRBD2. After removal of 5 bases from V and 4 bases from J, the junction contained 3 bases not matched to a gene. The CDR3 runs to 13 residues. From germline, CDR1 is DFQATT and CDR2 SNEGSKA (reference sequence). The CDR3 region is CSAWTSAYNEQFF. The DNA for the CDR3 is TGCAGTGCTTGGACTAGCGCATACAATGAGCAGTTCTTC.

This chain uses TRBV20-1 with TRBJ2-5, with 7 bases aligning to TRBD2. V shed 1 base and J 5 bases; nucleotides not matched to a gene: 7. CDR3 length: 14 residues. Germline V gives CDR1 DFQATT, CDR2 SNEGSKA (reference sequence). The CDR3 DNA is TGCAGTGCTAGAGGTGCGGGAGAAGTCGAGACCCAGTACTTC. This codes for CSARGAGEVETQYF.

This clonotype was counted between two and nine times. As DNA, the CDR3 is TGTGCCAGCAGTTTAGATTGGGGTAGCGGATACGAGCAGTACTTC. Its protein product is CASSLDWGSGYEQYF. The rearrangement uses TRBV6-2 or TRBV6-3 and TRBJ2-7, with D tentatively TRBD2 (6 bases). This CDR3 is 15 amino acids long. The ends were cut back, 4 bases at V and 4 bases at J, with 17 bases in the middle. Germline values: CDR1 MNHEY, CDR2 SVGEGT.

This clonotype has a single count. The chain couples TRBV19 to TRBJ2-7; the match to TRBD2 covers 9 bases. Per the germline V gene, CDR1 is LNHDA and CDR2 is SQIVND (reference sequence). The CDR3 runs to 14 residues. V lost 4 bases to trimming and J lost 3 bases; unmatched junction nucleotides: 4. CDR3 residues: CASSTSGTYYEQYF. In DNA, the CDR3 is TGTGCCAGTAGTACTAGCGGGACTTACTACGAGCAGTACTTC.

V and J are TRBV6-2 or TRBV6-3 and TRBJ2-6; TRBD1 or TRBD2 may be the D gene (7 bases each). The germline V gene has CDR1 MNHEY and CDR2 SVGEGT. The CDR3 length is 17 residues. V lost 6 bases to trimming and J lost 1 base, with 16 bases between them. The CDR3 is CASRIQGRGSGANVLTF. For the CDR3, the DNA is TGTGCCAGCAGAATACAGGGGAGGGGGTCTGGGGCCAACGTCCTGACTTTC.

This clonotype was counted a few times. V gene TRBV4-3 combines with J gene TRBJ2-2, with D uncertain. CDR3 length equals 16 residues. Trimming left V 4 bases short and J 8 bases short, with 20 bases between. From germline, CDR1 is LGHNA and CDR2 YSLEER. The CDR3: CASSPLLGLVGGELFF. The CDR3 region has the DNA TGCGCCAGCAGCCCCCTTCTCGGGCTGGTCGGTGGGGAGCTGTTTTTT.

The sample holds one count of this clonotype. The rearrangement uses TRBV19 and TRBJ2-1; no definite D call. V was trimmed by 7 bases and J by 0 bases, leaving 13 bases between them. Looked up from germline, CDR1 is LNHDA and CDR2 is SQIVND (reference sequence). CDR3 length equals 15 residues. The CDR3 loop reads CASTPPGSSYNEQFF. Here the CDR3 DNA reads TGTGCCAGTACCCCGCCGGGTAGCTCCTACAATGAGCAGTTCTTC.